What follows are 27 T cell receptor beta chains derived from one specimen sequenced in a study of control samples from healthy donors and cancer patients. Measured with immunoSEQ multiplex PCR; TCRdb has only the in-frame clones, and not every one. The sample shows around 30,000 clones, 75% to 85% of them seen only once. Sequenced input: PBMCs. These receptor sequences come from a woman aged 55-75 years with head and neck cancer.

This clone came up a few times. The chain carries TRBV20-1 and TRBJ2-7, with TRBD1 matching 9 bases. Germline loops: CDR1 DFQATT, CDR2 SNEGSKA (reference sequence). V was clipped by 3 bases and J by 5 bases; unmatched bases: 11. The CDR3 loop spans 15 amino acids. In nucleotides, the CDR3 is TGCAGTGCTAGTTTTCCCGGGACAGGGATCAACGAGCAGTACTTC. Translated: CSASFPGTGINEQYF.

In this sample, this clone turned up once. As DNA, the CDR3 is TGTGCCAGCCTTGCGGGGTGGACAGGTAGCTCCTACGAGCAGTACTTC. This encodes CASLAGWTGSSYEQYF. The chain couples TRBV21-1 to TRBJ2-7; no DNA check was done on the table's D call, TRBD1. TRBV21-1 is a pseudogene segment. CDR3 size: 16 residues.

The V and J genes are TRBV7-9 and TRBJ2-5, with 7 bases aligning to TRBD1. Germline CDR1 reads SEHNR; CDR2 reads FQNEAQ (reference sequence). V was pared by 4 bases and J by 6 bases, with 5 bases of the junction left unmatched. The length of the CDR3 is 13 residues. CDR3 sequence (DNA): TGTGCCAGCAGCTCATCAGGGGGACAGACCCAGTACTTC. It specifies CASSSSGGQTQYF.

V is TRBV9 and J is TRBJ2-1; D is perhaps TRBD2 (5 bases). V was trimmed by 0 bases and J by 9 bases, leaving 10 bases between them. Germline V gives CDR1 SGDLS, CDR2 YYNGEE. CDR3 length equals 13 residues. The CDR3 sequence is CASSVGTAGEQFF. The DNA for the CDR3 is TGTGCCAGCAGCGTAGGGACCGCGGGTGAGCAGTTCTTC.

The chain uses TRBV9 and TRBJ1-1; D gene ambiguous. Per the germline V gene, CDR1 is SGDLS and CDR2 is YYNGEE. This CDR3 comprises 14 residues. V lost 0 bases to trimming and J lost 0 bases, with 6 bases between them. The CDR3 spells CASSVVGVNTEAFF. The CDR3 DNA reads as TGTGCCAGCAGCGTAGTAGGAGTGAACACTGAAGCTTTCTTT.

There are a few counts of this clone. The rearrangement joins TRBV2 to TRBJ1-4; 7 nucleotides line up with TRBD1. With V trimmed by 3 bases and J by 8 bases, 9 bases remained unmatched. Germline CDR1 and CDR2: SNHLY and FYNNEI. CDR3 length: 15 amino acids. The CDR3 here is CASSDNRGVKEKLFF. CDR3 DNA: TGTGCCAGCAGTGATAACAGGGGAGTGAAAGAAAAACTGTTTTTT.

This clone has just a few counts. V gene TRBV5-1 combines with J gene TRBJ2-7; TRBD2 matches 7 bases. The germline CDR1 and CDR2 sequences are SGHRS and YFSETQ. V dropped 4 bases and J dropped 1; count of bases not matched to a gene: 8. This CDR3 region has 15 residues. CDR3 nucleotide sequence: TGCGCCAGCAGCCTGGGGGGGACGGGGTCCTACGAGCAGTACTTC. Encoded protein: CASSLGGTGSYEQYF. The complete variable domain, with remaining parts taken from reference TRBV5-1 and TRBJ2-7, reads KAGVTQTPRYLIKTRGQQVTLSCSPISGHRSVSWYQQTPGQGLQFLFEYFSETQRNKGNFPGRFSGRQFSNSRSEMNVSTLELGDSALYLCASSLGGTGSYEQYFGPGTRLTVT.

The chain has TRBV5-1 and TRBJ1-1; 9 positions agree with TRBD1. The ends lost 4 bases at V and 5 bases at J; junction bases unmatched: 6. From germline, CDR1 is SGHRS and CDR2 YFSETQ. The CDR3 loop spans 14 amino acids. DNA of the CDR3: TGCGCCAGCAGCCTGGACAGGGGAGGGACTGAAGCTTTCTTT. It codes for CASSLDRGGTEAFF.

This chain links TRBV7-9 with TRBJ2-3; 12 nucleotides align to TRBD2. CDR1 is SEHNR, CDR2 FQNEAQ, per germline (reference sequence). After removal of 5 bases from V and 5 bases from J, the junction contained 2 bases not matched to a gene. The CDR3 length is 14 residues. CDR3 sequence: CASSPSGGVDTQYF. In nucleotides, the CDR3 is TGTGCCAGCAGCCCTAGCGGGGGGGTAGATACGCAGTATTTT.

The chain carries TRBV15 and TRBJ1-4; D unresolved. Trimming removed 3 bases from V and 0 bases from J, with 11 bases in between. The CDR3 extends over 16 amino acids. Germline assignment: CDR1 LNHNV and CDR2 YYDKDF (reference sequence). In nucleotides, the CDR3 is TGTGCCACCAGCAGTAGGTTGTCTGCAACTAATGAAAAACTGTTTTTT. Amino acid sequence: CATSSRLSATNEKLFF. Looking up the rest from reference TRBV15 and TRBJ1-4 gives the full variable domain: DAMVIQNPRYQVTQFGKPVTLSCSQTLNHNVMYWYQQKSSQAPKLLFHYYDKDFNNEADTPDNFQSRRPNTSFCFLDIRSPGLGDTAMYLCATSSRLSATNEKLFFGSGTQLSVL.

The gene calls are TRBV6-6 and TRBJ2-4, with D perhaps TRBD1 (6 bases). The CDR3 spans 16 residues. CDR1 and CDR2 from the germline V gene are MNHNY and SVGAGI (reference sequence). Trimming left V 6 bases short and J 2 bases short, with 17 bases between. The CDR3 sequence is CASSHDGDISKNIQYF. The CDR3 region has the DNA TGTGCCAGCAGCCACGATGGGGACATCTCCAAAAACATTCAGTACTTC.

The chain recombines TRBV4-2 with TRBJ2-7; 8 bases line up with TRBD2. Germline CDR1 LGHNA, CDR2 YNFKEQ. V shed 0 bases and J 1 base; nucleotides not matched to a gene: 5. This CDR3 has 16 amino acids. In DNA form, the CDR3 reads TGTGCCAGCAGCCAAGATCCCCTAGCGGGTTCCTACGAGCAGTACTTC. It is translated as CASSQDPLAGSYEQYF.

The V and J genes are TRBV19 and TRBJ2-7; a possible D gene is TRBD2 (7 bases). The CDR3 loop spans 14 amino acids. V lost 6 bases to trimming and J lost 0 bases, with 12 bases between them. Germline V gives CDR1 LNHDA, CDR2 SQIVND (reference sequence). CDR3 sequence: CASSKGGGSYEQYF. The CDR3 DNA reads as TGTGCCAGTAGCAAGGGAGGGGGCTCCTACGAGCAGTACTTC.

This chain connects TRBV9 to TRBJ2-5, with 7 bases aligning to TRBD1. The junction had 10 bases not matched to a gene; V was cut back by 3 bases and J by 5 bases. CDR1 SGDLS and CDR2 YYNGEE come from the germline V gene. The CDR3 totals 15 residues. In DNA, the CDR3 is TGTGCCAGCAGCGCACAGACAGGGATAACGGAGACCCAGTACTTC. Its protein product is CASSAQTGITETQYF.

This chain joins TRBV6-5 and TRBJ1-3; the D is unclear. CDR3 size: 14 residues. CDR1 is MNHEY, CDR2 SVGAGI, per germline. Trimming removed 2 bases from V and 4 bases from J, with 9 bases in between. The CDR3 nucleotides read TGTGCCAGCAGTTACCAATCTGGGGGAAACACCATATATTTT. It is translated as CASSYQSGGNTIYF.

The V call is TRBV2, the J call TRBJ2-7, with D perhaps given as TRBD1 or TRBD2 (5 bases each). Germline assignment: CDR1 SNHLY and CDR2 FYNNEI. The V gene lost 3 bases and the J gene lost 0 bases, with 9 bases spanning the gap. The CDR3 has 14 amino acids. Here the CDR3 reads CASSEGVPSYEQYF. As DNA, the CDR3 is TGTGCCAGCAGTGAGGGGGTACCCTCCTACGAGCAGTACTTC.

This chain joins TRBV3-1 (or the pseudogene TRBV3-2) and TRBJ1-6; TRBD1 agrees at 7 bases. CDR1 LGHDT and CDR2 YNNKEL come from the germline V gene (reference sequence). The CDR3 has 15 amino acids. J was trimmed by 7 bases and V by 1 base; bases with no gene match: 4. DNA for the CDR3: TGTGCCAGCAGCCAAGGTCAGGGGGGGAATTCACCCCTCCACTTT. Amino acid sequence: CASSQGQGGNSPLHF.

The chain is built from TRBV25-1 and TRBJ1-2; a possible D gene is TRBD1 (5 bases). Germline values: CDR1 MGHDK, CDR2 SYGVNS. V was clipped by 4 bases and J by 4 bases, with 10 bases between them. The CDR3 totals 13 residues. The CDR3: CASSAGTSYGYTF. DNA for the CDR3: TGTGCCAGCAGTGCAGGGACTAGCTATGGCTACACCTTC.

The sample holds one count of this clone. The chain employs TRBV4-2 and TRBJ1-2, with D possibly TRBD1 on 5 matching bases. Between the trimmed V and J ends, which lost 4 bases and 8 bases, there was a span of 11 bases. Germline loops: CDR1 LGHNA, CDR2 YNFKEQ. The CDR3 has 12 amino acids. CDR3 bases: TGTGCCAGCAGCCTACGGGGGGACGGCTACACCTTC. Residues: CASSLRGDGYTF.

This sequence joins TRBV7-2 and TRBJ2-7; 8 positions match TRBD2. The CDR3 has 15 amino acids. In germline, CDR1 is SGHTA, CDR2 FQGNSA. With V trimmed by 5 bases and J by 1 base, 7 bases remained unmatched. CDR3 in DNA: TGTGCCAGCAGCCGCGGGGGGCCGAGGTCCTACGAGCAGTACTTC. This sequence encodes CASSRGGPRSYEQYF.

The genes are TRBV7-2 and TRBJ2-7; a weak D match, TRBD2 (6 bases). V was pared by 5 bases and J by 1 base, with 12 bases between. The germline V gene encodes CDR1 SGHTA and CDR2 FQGNSA. CDR3 length: 14 residues. The CDR3 bases are TGTGCCAGCAGCCCCAGGGCGGGGTCCTACGAGCAGTACTTC. It yields the protein CASSPRAGSYEQYF.

The rearrangement uses TRBV14 and TRBJ2-7; the D is unclear. The CDR3 covers 13 residues. Trimming pared 3 bases from V and 0 bases from J, leaving 6 bases between. Germline V gene sequence: CDR1 SGHDN, CDR2 FVKESK. CDR3 region: CASSHLNSYEQYF. CDR3 in DNA: TGTGCCAGCAGCCACTTAAACTCCTACGAGCAGTACTTC.

The J gene is TRBJ1-6, the V gene TRBV27, with D tentatively TRBD1 (5 bases). The CDR3 runs to 15 residues. V gave up 2 bases and J gave up 0 bases, with 5 bases separating them. Germline V gene lookup returns CDR1 MNHEY and CDR2 SMNVEV (reference sequence). The CDR3 protein is CASSLQGSYNSPLHF. CDR3 nucleotide sequence: TGTGCCAGCAGTTTACAGGGCTCCTATAATTCACCCCTCCACTTT.

The gene calls are TRBV3-1 (or the pseudogene TRBV3-2) and TRBJ2-5; D gene ambiguous. V lost 0 bases and J 2 bases, leaving 10 bases between the germline ends. From germline, CDR1 is LGHDT and CDR2 YNNKEL (reference sequence). This CDR3 contains 15 residues. The chain's CDR3 is CASSQDWAVQETQYF. CDR3 in DNA: TGTGCCAGCAGCCAAGATTGGGCGGTTCAAGAGACCCAGTACTTC.

The chain links TRBV7-9 to TRBJ2-2; tentatively, D is TRBD1 or TRBD2 (5 bases each). The CDR3 extends over 14 amino acids. CDR1 and CDR2 from the germline V gene are SEHNR and FQNEAQ (reference sequence). Trimming stripped 2 bases from V and 5 bases from J, with 9 bases between. The DNA for the CDR3 is TGTGCCAGCAGCTTAAATGGGGGAACCGGGGAGCTGTTTTTT. Translated: CASSLNGGTGELFF.

The genes are TRBV5-5 and TRBJ2-1; 9 positions agree with TRBD1. This CDR3 is 15 amino acids long. Germline values: CDR1 SGHKS, CDR2 YYEKEE (reference sequence). The junction had 4 bases not matched to a gene; V was cut back by 1 base and J by 5 bases. In DNA form, the CDR3 reads TGTGCCAGCAGCTTGTACGGGACAGGGAACAATGAGCAGTTCTTC. Translation: CASSLYGTGNNEQFF.

As for this clone: This sample also contains other DNA sequences that code for the same CDR3. In DNA, the CDR3 is TGTGCCAGCAGCCGCCCGGGTCAGGAGACCCAGTACTTC. It is translated as CASSRPGQETQYF. This rearrangement joins TRBV4-2 to TRBJ2-5; no clear D gene. Per germline, CDR1 LGHNA and CDR2 YNFKEQ. The germline V and J ends were trimmed by 4 bases and 5 bases, with 11 bases remaining between them. The CDR3 contains 13 residues.